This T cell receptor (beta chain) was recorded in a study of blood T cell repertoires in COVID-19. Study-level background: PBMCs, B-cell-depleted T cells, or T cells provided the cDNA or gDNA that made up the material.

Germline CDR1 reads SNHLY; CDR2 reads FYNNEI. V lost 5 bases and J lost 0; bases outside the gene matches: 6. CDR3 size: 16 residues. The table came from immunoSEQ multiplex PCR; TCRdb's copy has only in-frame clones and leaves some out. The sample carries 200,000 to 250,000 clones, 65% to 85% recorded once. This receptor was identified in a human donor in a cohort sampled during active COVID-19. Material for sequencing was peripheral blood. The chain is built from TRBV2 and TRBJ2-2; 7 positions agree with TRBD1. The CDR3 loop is CASSLQGQANTGELFF. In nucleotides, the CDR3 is TGTGCCAGCAGTCTACAAGGACAGGCGAACACCGGGGAGCTGTTTTTT.